This passage covers 2 T cell receptor beta chains from one sample sequenced in a study of cytomegalovirus exposure and HLA in healthy donors. Method: immunoSEQ multiplex PCR; TCRdb's copy keeps in-frame clones and lacks some. The sample consists of 110,000 or so clones, 88% of them appearing once. Sample: PBMCs. The origin of the receptors is a young man in good health and CMV-seropositive.

The gene calls are TRBV6-1 and TRBJ1-1, with D perhaps TRBD1 (5 bases). This CDR3 spans 13 amino acids. Trimming pared 6 bases from V and 0 bases from J, leaving 8 bases between. Germline CDR1 reads MNHNS; CDR2 reads SASEGT. The CDR3 DNA reads as TGTGCCAGCAGAGGACACCTGAACACTGAAGCTTTCTTT. This encodes CASRGHLNTEAFF.

The chain joins TRBV11-2 to TRBJ2-7, with D unclear. The CDR3 runs to 14 residues. V lost 4 bases, J lost 2 bases, and 12 bases lay in between. CDR1 is SGHAT and CDR2 is FQNNGV in the germline V gene. DNA for the CDR3: TGTGCCAGCAGCTCGGTCCGGCGGCCCTACGAGCAGTACTTC. It codes for CASSSVRRPYEQYF.